This record covers a single TCR beta chain. CDR3 length: 13 residues. Germline CDR1 LNHNV, CDR2 YYDKDF (reference sequence). V lost 4 bases to trimming and J lost 8 bases; unmatched junction nucleotides: 6. The sample originates from a study of blood T cell repertoires in COVID-19. In the study overall: Some COVID-19 samples were acute and others convalescent; all came from the United States, Italy and Spain. T cells, B-cell-depleted T cells, or PBMCs provided the cDNA or gDNA that served as material.

Per the original methods: The assay estimated nucleated cells by amplifying reference gene primers. Clones were read by immunoSEQ multiplex PCR, and TCRdb kept only the in-frame ones, dropping some. V and J calls and clone size are those listed in that table; D and trimming were worked out from the DNA. The sample lists approximately 200,000 clones, 80% to 85% occurring once. The receptor's source is a woman under 40 with acute or convalescent COVID-19. The sample was peripheral blood. The chain links TRBV15 to TRBJ1-2; 8 positions agree with TRBD1. The CDR3 region is CATSTWTGIGYTF. The CDR3 bases are TGTGCCACCAGCACATGGACAGGGATCGGCTACACCTTC.